This T cell receptor (beta chain) was documented in a study of type 1 regulatory T cells. In the case of this clonotype: Its specificity is not known.

The CDR3 contains 16 residues. Trimming removed 2 bases from V and 0 bases from J, with 11 bases in between. Germline-derived CDR1 and CDR2 are SGHTA and FQGNSA. TCRdb reprocessed the reads with MiXCR, giving one entry per CDR3 protein. The sample has about 42,000 distinct CDR3 sequences; over 9% are singletons. The source of this sequence is a human donor in good health. The sequenced sample consisted of cultured non-Tr1 T cells, either the whole culture or a sorted T cell fraction (not recorded which). The chain recombines TRBV7-2 with TRBJ2-1, with a weak D call TRBD1 (6 bases). For the CDR3, the DNA is TGTGCCAGCAGCTTAATAGGGGGAAGCTCCTACAATGAGCAGTTCTTC. Translating gives CASSLIGGSSYNEQFF.